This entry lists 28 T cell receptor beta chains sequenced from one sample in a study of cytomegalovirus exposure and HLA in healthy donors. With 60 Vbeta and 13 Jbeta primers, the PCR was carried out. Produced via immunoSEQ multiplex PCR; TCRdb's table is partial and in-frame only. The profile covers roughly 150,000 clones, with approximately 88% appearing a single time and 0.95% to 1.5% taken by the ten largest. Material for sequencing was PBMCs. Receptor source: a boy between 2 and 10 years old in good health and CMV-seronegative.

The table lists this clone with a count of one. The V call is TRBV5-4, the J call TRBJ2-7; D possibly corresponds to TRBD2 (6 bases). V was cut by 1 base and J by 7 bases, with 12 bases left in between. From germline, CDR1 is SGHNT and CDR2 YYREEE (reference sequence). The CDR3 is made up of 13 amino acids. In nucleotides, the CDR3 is TGTGCCAGCAGCTTGCCGGGAGACGGAGAGCAGTACTTC. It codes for CASSLPGDGEQYF.

CDR3 in amino acids: CASSRTQGLGEAFF. DNA for the CDR3: TGTGCCAGCAGCAGGACTCAGGGGTTGGGTGAAGCTTTCTTT. The chain joins TRBV7-9 to TRBJ1-1; possibly TRBD1 for D (6 bases). Trimming took off 5 bases at V and 7 bases at J, with 17 bases between the two ends. CDR1 and CDR2 (germline): SEHNR, FQNEAQ (reference sequence). The CDR3 length is 14 residues.

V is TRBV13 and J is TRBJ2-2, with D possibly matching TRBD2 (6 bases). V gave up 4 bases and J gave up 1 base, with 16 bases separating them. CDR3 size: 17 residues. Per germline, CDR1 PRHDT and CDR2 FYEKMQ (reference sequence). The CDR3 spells CASSYGTFTMNTGELFF. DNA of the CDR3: TGTGCCAGCAGCTACGGGACTTTTACAATGAACACCGGGGAGCTGTTTTTT.

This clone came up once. This CDR3 is CASSQDLGLAGGPGELFF. The CDR3 region has the DNA TGTGCCAGCAGCCAGGATCTGGGACTAGCGGGAGGGCCCGGGGAGCTGTTTTTT. The chain combines TRBV4-2 with TRBJ2-2; 16 bases are a match to TRBD2. The CDR3 is 18 amino acids. Per the germline V gene, CDR1 is LGHNA and CDR2 is YNFKEQ. V was clipped by 3 bases and J by 6 bases; unmatched bases: 7.

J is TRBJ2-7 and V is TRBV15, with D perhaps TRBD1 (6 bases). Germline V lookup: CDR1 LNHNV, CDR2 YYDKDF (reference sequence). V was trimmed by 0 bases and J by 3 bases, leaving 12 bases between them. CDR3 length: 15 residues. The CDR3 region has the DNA TGTGCCACCAGCAGAGACAGGGGAGCAAGCTACGAGCAGTACTTC. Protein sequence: CATSRDRGASYEQYF.

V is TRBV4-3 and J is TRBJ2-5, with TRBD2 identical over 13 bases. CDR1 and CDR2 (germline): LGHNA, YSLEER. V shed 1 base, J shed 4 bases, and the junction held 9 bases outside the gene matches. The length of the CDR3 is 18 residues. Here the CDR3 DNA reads TGCGCCAGCAGCCAAGCACTAGCGGGAGGGGAGGTACTAGAGACCCAGTACTTC. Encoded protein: CASSQALAGGEVLETQYF.

CDR3 residues: CASSLAPAGLAGSYEQYF. DNA of the CDR3: TGTGCCAGCAGCTTAGCCCCCGCGGGACTAGCGGGATCCTACGAGCAGTACTTC. The chain joins TRBV7-2 to TRBJ2-7; 13 bases agree with TRBD2. The CDR3 loop spans 18 amino acids. After removal of 0 bases from V and 1 base from J, the junction contained 6 bases not matched to a gene. Germline V lookup: CDR1 SGHTA, CDR2 FQGNSA.

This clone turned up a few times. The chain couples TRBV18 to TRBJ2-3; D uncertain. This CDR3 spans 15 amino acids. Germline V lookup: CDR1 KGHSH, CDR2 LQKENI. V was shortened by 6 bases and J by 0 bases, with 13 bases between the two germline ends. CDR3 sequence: CASSPTSSSTDTQYF. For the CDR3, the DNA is TGTGCCAGCTCTCCCACTTCCTCTAGCACAGATACGCAGTATTTT. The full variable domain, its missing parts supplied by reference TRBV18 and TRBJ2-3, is NAGVMQNPRHLVRRRGQEARLRCSPMKGHSHVYWYRQLPEEGLKFMVYLQKENIIDESGMPKERFSAEFPKEGPSILRIQQVVRGDSAAYFCASSPTSSSTDTQYFGPGTRLTVL.

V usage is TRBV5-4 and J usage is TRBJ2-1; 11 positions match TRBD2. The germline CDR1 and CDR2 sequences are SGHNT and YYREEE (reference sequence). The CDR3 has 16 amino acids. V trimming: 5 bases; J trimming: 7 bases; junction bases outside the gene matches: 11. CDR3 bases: TGTGCCAGCAGTCGAGGACTAGCGGGCCTCGGGAATGAGCAGTTCTTC. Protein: CASSRGLAGLGNEQFF.

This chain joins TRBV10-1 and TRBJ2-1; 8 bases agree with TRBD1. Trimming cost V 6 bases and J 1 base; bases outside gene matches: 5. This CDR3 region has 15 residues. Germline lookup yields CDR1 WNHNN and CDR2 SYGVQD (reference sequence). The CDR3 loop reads CASRKGQESYNEQFF. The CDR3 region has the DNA TGCGCCAGCAGGAAGGGACAGGAGTCCTACAATGAGCAGTTCTTC.

CDR3 in DNA: TGCGCCAGCAGTCAGAACAGGGAATCCTACGAGCAGTACTTC. Protein sequence: CASSQNRESYEQYF. The chain is built from TRBV23-1 and TRBJ2-7; perhaps TRBD1 as D (6 bases). TRBV23-1 is an ORF, and what it does is uncertain. V dropped 3 bases and J dropped 1 base, with 10 bases sitting between them. This CDR3 contains 14 residues.

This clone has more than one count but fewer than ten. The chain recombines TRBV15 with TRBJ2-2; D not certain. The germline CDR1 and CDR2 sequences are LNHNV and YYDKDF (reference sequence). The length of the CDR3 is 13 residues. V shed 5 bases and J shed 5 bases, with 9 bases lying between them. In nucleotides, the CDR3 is TGTGCCACCAGCCCTATAGTAACCGGGGAGCTGTTTTTT. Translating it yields CATSPIVTGELFF. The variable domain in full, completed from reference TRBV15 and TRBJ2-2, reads DAMVIQNPRYQVTQFGKPVTLSCSQTLNHNVMYWYQQKSSQAPKLLFHYYDKDFNNEADTPDNFQSRRPNTSFCFLDIRSPGLGDTAMYLCATSPIVTGELFFGEGSRLTVL.

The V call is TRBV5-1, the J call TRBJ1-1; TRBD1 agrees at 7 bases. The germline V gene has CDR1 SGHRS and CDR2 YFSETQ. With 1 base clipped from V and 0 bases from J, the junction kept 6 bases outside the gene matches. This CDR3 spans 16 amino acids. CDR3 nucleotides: TGCGCCAGCAGCTTGACTGGGGGACAGATGAACACTGAAGCTTTCTTT. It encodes CASSLTGGQMNTEAFF.

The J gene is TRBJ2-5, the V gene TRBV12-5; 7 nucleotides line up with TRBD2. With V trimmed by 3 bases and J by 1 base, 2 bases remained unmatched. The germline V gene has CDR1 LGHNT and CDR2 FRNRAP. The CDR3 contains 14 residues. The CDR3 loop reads CASGLGTTQETQYF. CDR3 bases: TGTGCTAGTGGTTTAGGGACTACCCAAGAGACCCAGTACTTC.

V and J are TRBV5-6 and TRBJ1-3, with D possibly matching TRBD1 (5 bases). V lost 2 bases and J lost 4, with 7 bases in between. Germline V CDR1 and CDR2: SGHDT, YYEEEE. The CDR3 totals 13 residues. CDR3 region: CASSFRAGNTIYF. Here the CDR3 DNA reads TGTGCCAGCAGCTTCAGGGCCGGAAACACCATATATTTT.

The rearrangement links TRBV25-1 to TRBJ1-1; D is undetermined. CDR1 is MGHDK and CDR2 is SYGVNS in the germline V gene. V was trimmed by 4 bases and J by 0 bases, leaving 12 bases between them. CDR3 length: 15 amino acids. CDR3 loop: CASSAKELMNTEAFF. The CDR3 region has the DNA TGTGCCAGCAGTGCTAAGGAGCTCATGAACACTGAAGCTTTCTTT.

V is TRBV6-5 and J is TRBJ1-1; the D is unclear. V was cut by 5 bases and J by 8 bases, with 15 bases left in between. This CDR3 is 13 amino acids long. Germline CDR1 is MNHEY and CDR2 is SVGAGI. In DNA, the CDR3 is TGTGCCAGCAGTCCCGGGGAGGGAGGAGAAGCTTTCTTT. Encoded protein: CASSPGEGGEAFF.

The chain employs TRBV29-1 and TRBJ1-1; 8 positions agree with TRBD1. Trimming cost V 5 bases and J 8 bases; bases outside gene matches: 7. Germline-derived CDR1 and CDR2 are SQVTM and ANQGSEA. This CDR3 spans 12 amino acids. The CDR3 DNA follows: TGCAGCGTTCTTCAGGGGGCGAGAGAAGCTTTCTTT. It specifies CSVLQGAREAFF. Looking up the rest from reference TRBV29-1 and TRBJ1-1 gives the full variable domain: SAVISQKPSRDICQRGTSLTIQCQVDSQVTMMFWYRQQPGQSLTLIATANQGSEATYESGFVIDKFPISRPNLTFSTLTVSNMSPEDSSIYLCSVLQGAREAFFGQGTRLTVV.

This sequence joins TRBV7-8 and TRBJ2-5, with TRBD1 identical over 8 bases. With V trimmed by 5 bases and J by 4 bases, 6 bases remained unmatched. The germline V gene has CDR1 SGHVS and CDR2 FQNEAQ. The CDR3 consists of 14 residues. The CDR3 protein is CASSKRGQGETQYF. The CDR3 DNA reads TGTGCCAGCAGCAAACGAGGACAGGGAGAGACCCAGTACTTC.

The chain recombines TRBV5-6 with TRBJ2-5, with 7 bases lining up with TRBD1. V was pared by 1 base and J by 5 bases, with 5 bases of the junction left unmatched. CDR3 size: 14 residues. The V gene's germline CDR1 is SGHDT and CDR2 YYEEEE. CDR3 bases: TGTGCCAGCAGCTTGAGTAAGGGGGCTGAGACCCAGTACTTC. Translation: CASSLSKGAETQYF.

CDR3 nucleotide sequence: TGTGCCACCAGCAGAGGACTAGCCGGTGAGACCCAGTACTTC. This codes for CATSRGLAGETQYF. The chain joins TRBV15 to TRBJ2-5; 7 bases are a match to TRBD2. Germline V gene lookup returns CDR1 LNHNV and CDR2 YYDKDF (reference sequence). Trimming cost V 1 base and J 5 bases; bases outside gene matches: 4. CDR3 length: 14 residues. Supplemented by reference TRBV15 and TRBJ2-5, the full variable domain reads DAMVIQNPRYQVTQFGKPVTLSCSQTLNHNVMYWYQQKSSQAPKLLFHYYDKDFNNEADTPDNFQSRRPNTSFCFLDIRSPGLGDTAMYLCATSRGLAGETQYFGPGTRLLVL.

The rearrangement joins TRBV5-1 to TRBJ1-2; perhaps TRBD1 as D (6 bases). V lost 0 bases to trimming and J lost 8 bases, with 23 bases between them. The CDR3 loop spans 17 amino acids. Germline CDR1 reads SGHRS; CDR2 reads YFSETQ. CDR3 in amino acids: CASSLGAPASAGGGYTF. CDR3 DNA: TGCGCCAGCAGCTTGGGGGCCCCGGCATCCGCGGGGGGCGGCTACACCTTC.

CDR3 DNA: TGCAGTGCTAGAGCTACAGATACGCAGTATTTT. It codes for CSARATDTQYF. This chain joins TRBV20-1 and TRBJ2-3, with D unresolved. Germline loops: CDR1 DFQATT, CDR2 SNEGSKA (reference sequence). This CDR3 spans 11 amino acids. V was pared by 1 base and J by 3 bases, with 2 bases between.

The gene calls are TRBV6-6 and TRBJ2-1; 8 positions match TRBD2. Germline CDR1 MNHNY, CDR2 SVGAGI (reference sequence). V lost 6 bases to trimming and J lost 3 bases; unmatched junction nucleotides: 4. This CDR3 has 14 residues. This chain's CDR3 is CASRGLVDYNEQFF. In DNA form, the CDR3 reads TGTGCCAGCAGGGGACTAGTCGACTACAATGAGCAGTTCTTC.

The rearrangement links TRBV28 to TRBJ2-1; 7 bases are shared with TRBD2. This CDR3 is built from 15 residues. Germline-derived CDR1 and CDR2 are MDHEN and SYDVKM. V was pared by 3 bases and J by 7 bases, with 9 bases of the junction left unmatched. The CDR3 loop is CASSFNREARNEQFF. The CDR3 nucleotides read TGTGCCAGCAGTTTTAACCGGGAGGCCCGGAATGAGCAGTTCTTC.

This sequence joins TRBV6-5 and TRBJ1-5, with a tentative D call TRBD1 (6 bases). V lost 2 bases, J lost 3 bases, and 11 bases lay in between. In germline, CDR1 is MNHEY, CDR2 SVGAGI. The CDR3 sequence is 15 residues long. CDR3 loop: CASSYGGHHNQPQHF. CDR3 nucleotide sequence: TGTGCCAGCAGTTACGGGGGACATCACAATCAGCCCCAGCATTTT.

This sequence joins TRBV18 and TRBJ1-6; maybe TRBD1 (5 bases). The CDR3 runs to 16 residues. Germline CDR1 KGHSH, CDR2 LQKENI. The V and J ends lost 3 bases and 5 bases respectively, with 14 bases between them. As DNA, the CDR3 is TGTGCCAGCTCACCGTCGGGGGGGTTAAATAATTCACCCCTCCACTTT. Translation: CASSPSGGLNNSPLHF. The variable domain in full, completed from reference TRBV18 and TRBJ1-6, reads NAGVMQNPRHLVRRRGQEARLRCSPMKGHSHVYWYRQLPEEGLKFMVYLQKENIIDESGMPKERFSAEFPKEGPSILRIQQVVRGDSAAYFCASSPSGGLNNSPLHFGNGTRLTVT.

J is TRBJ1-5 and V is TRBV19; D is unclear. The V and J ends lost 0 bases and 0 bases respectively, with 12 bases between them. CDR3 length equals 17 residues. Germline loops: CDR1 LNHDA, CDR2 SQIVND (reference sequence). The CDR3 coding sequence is TGTGCCAGTAGTATAGATAAGGCAGACAATAGCAATCAGCCCCAGCATTTT. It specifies CASSIDKADNSNQPQHF. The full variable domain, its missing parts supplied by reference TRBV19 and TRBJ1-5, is DGGITQSPKYLFRKEGQNVTLSCEQNLNHDAMYWYRQDPGQGLRLIYYSQIVNDFQKGDIAEGYSVSREKKESFPLTVTSAQKNPTAFYLCASSIDKADNSNQPQHFGDGTRLSIL.